These T cell receptor beta chains were read from a single sample in a study of cytomegalovirus exposure and HLA in healthy donors. Measured with immunoSEQ multiplex PCR; TCRdb has only the in-frame clones, and not every one. The repertoire includes more than 80,000 clones, 60% to 75% of them detected once, and around 2.7% sits in the top ten. Sequences were obtained from PBMCs. Source of these receptors: a male donor in good health and CMV-seropositive. Each CDR3 is given with its conserved first and last residue. Fields, in order: clone size, D gene, V gene, J gene, CDR3 protein, CDR3 DNA. The D gene is left open where the match is weak. A clone size is listed for some rows: how often the clone was seen (once, few, many), or a class if it is expanded.

clone size: .
D gene: TRBD2
V gene: TRBV15
J gene: TRBJ2-7
CDR3 protein: CATSRGTSGYEQYF
CDR3 DNA: TGTGCCACCAGCAGAGGGACTAGCGGCTACGAGCAGTACTTC

clone size: .
D gene: .
V gene: TRBV11-2
J gene: TRBJ1-5
CDR3 protein: CASSLDGSYQPQHF
CDR3 DNA: TGTGCCAGCAGCTTAGATGGGAGTTATCAGCCCCAGCATTTT

clone size: few
D gene: TRBD1
V gene: TRBV7-2
J gene: TRBJ1-2
CDR3 protein: CASSPQGTGGYTF
CDR3 DNA: TGTGCCAGCAGCCCACAGGGGACGGGTGGCTACACCTTC

clone size: .
D gene: TRBD2
V gene: TRBV29-1
J gene: TRBJ2-1
CDR3 protein: CSVGGGLGLARSYNEQFF
CDR3 DNA: TGCAGCGTTGGAGGGGGGCTAGGACTAGCGAGGTCCTACAATGAGCAGTTCTTC

clone size: .
D gene: .
V gene: TRBV7-2
J gene: TRBJ1-3
CDR3 protein: CASSLEGRGSGNTIYF
CDR3 DNA: TGTGCCAGCAGCTTGGAAGGACGGGGCTCTGGAAACACCATATATTTT

clone size: few
D gene: TRBD2
V gene: TRBV28
J gene: TRBJ2-7
CDR3 protein: CASSSGLAGSGCYF
CDR3 DNA: TGTGCCAGCAGTTCGGGACTAGCGGGAAGCGGGTGCTACTTC

clone size: .
D gene: TRBD2
V gene: TRBV11-1
J gene: TRBJ2-1
CDR3 protein: CASKSSGGFLNEQFF
CDR3 DNA: TGTGCCAGCAAATCAAGCGGGGGATTTCTAAATGAGCAGTTCTTC

clone size: .
D gene: TRBD1
V gene: TRBV6-5
J gene: TRBJ1-1
CDR3 protein: CASTVRDRDSSEAFF
CDR3 DNA: TGTGCCAGCACTGTAAGAGACAGGGATAGTTCTGAAGCTTTCTTT

clone size: .
D gene: .
V gene: TRBV4-3
J gene: TRBJ1-2
CDR3 protein: CASSQSGVPDYGYTF
CDR3 DNA: TGCGCCAGCAGCCAAAGCGGGGTACCGGACTATGGCTACACCTTC

clone size: once
D gene: .
V gene: TRBV5-4
J gene: TRBJ2-1
CDR3 protein: CASSLDSRASAEQFF
CDR3 DNA: TGTGCCAGCAGCTTGGATTCGCGGGCCTCGGCTGAGCAGTTCTTC

clone size: .
D gene: .
V gene: TRBV6-1
J gene: TRBJ2-7
CDR3 protein: CASSERQGTEQYF
CDR3 DNA: TGTGCCAGCAGTGAACGGCAGGGTACCGAGCAGTACTTC

clone size: .
D gene: TRBD1
V gene: TRBV2
J gene: TRBJ2-3
CDR3 protein: CASSRDRNTQYF
CDR3 DNA: TGTGCCAGCAGTAGGGACAGAAATACGCAGTATTTT

clone size: few
D gene: TRBD2
V gene: TRBV27
J gene: TRBJ2-1
CDR3 protein: CASSPASGHYNEQFF
CDR3 DNA: TGTGCCAGCAGTCCCGCTAGCGGACACTACAATGAGCAGTTCTTC

clone size: few
D gene: TRBD2
V gene: TRBV7-2
J gene: TRBJ2-5
CDR3 protein: CASSPKAGTSGPPETQYF
CDR3 DNA: TGTGCCAGCAGCCCCAAAGCAGGGACTAGCGGCCCGCCGGAGACCCAGTACTTC